The rows below give T cell receptor beta chains drawn from one sample of a study of T-cell reconstitution after alpha-beta-depleted transplantation in children. TCRdb ran MiXCR on the PCR reads and lists one entry per CDR3 protein. This table holds about 640,000 distinct CDR3 sequences, approximately 17% found once. Sequences were derived from PBMCs from the stem cell graft donor, sampled from the stem cell graft. The receptors were gathered from a human donor who donated a stem cell graft to a child with acute myeloid leukemia. CDR3s include the opening cysteine and the closing phenylalanine or tryptophan. A D gene is named only where the DNA matches it firmly. Size tells how often a clone was seen (once, few, many) or the class of an expanded clone, and some rows leave it out.

J gene: TRBJ2-1
V gene: TRBV20-1
clone size: many
D gene: TRBD2
CDR3 protein: CSANPRGGFNEQFF
CDR3 DNA: TGCAGTGCCAACCCGCGGGGGGGCTTCAATGAGCAGTTCTTC

J gene: TRBJ2-4
V gene: TRBV10-1
clone size: NA
D gene: NA
CDR3 protein: CASKGQSTLAKNIQYF
CDR3 DNA: TGCGCCAGCAAAGGACAGAGTACACTAGCCAAAAACATTCAGTACTTC

J gene: TRBJ1-4
V gene: TRBV11-2
clone size: few
D gene: NA
CDR3 protein: CASSRHATNEKLFF
CDR3 DNA: TGTGCCAGCAGTCGTCACGCAACTAATGAAAAACTGTTTTTT

J gene: TRBJ2-5
V gene: TRBV6-2/TRBV6-3
clone size: NA
D gene: NA
CDR3 protein: CASSYMAVQETQYF
CDR3 DNA: TGTGCCAGCAGTTACATGGCCGTCCAAGAGACCCAGTACTTC

J gene: TRBJ2-7
V gene: TRBV7-9
clone size: few
D gene: NA
CDR3 protein: CASSFGAEVPGEQYF
CDR3 DNA: TGTGCCAGCAGCTTCGGGGCCGAGGTGCCTGGCGAGCAGTACTTC

J gene: TRBJ2-2
V gene: TRBV5-1
clone size: NA
D gene: NA
CDR3 protein: CASSLHEKGELFF
CDR3 DNA: TGCGCCAGCAGCCTCCATGAGAAGGGGGAGCTGTTTTTT

J gene: TRBJ2-1
V gene: TRBV20-1
clone size: many
D gene: TRBD1
CDR3 protein: CSAADRTPNEQFF
CDR3 DNA: TGCAGTGCTGCGGACAGGACACCCAATGAGCAGTTCTTC

J gene: TRBJ2-7
V gene: TRBV10-3
clone size: many
D gene: TRBD1
CDR3 protein: CAISRGQEKREQYF
CDR3 DNA: TGTGCCATCAGCCGGGGACAGGAAAAGCGGGAGCAGTACTTC

J gene: TRBJ2-1
V gene: TRBV11-2
clone size: few
D gene: TRBD2
CDR3 protein: CASSLEEVLAGAHNEQFF
CDR3 DNA: TGTGCCAGCAGCTTAGAGGAGGTCCTAGCGGGGGCACACAATGAGCAGTTCTTC

J gene: TRBJ1-2
V gene: TRBV20-1
clone size: many
D gene: NA
CDR3 protein: CSAKERGFNYGYTF
CDR3 DNA: TGCAGTGCTAAGGAACGGGGTTTTAACTATGGCTACACCTTC

J gene: TRBJ2-1
V gene: TRBV25-1
clone size: NA
D gene: TRBD2
CDR3 protein: CASSRRASGYNEQFF
CDR3 DNA: TGTGCCAGCAGCCGTAGGGCTAGCGGGTACAATGAGCAGTTCTTC

J gene: TRBJ2-7
V gene: TRBV5-1
clone size: NA
D gene: TRBD1
CDR3 protein: CASSLAAGGFYEQYF
CDR3 DNA: TGCGCCAGCAGCTTGGCCGCAGGGGGCTTCTACGAGCAGTACTTC

J gene: TRBJ2-1
V gene: TRBV28
clone size: many
D gene: NA
CDR3 protein: CASHFSAYSKHNEQFF
CDR3 DNA: TGTGCCAGCCATTTTTCGGCGTACTCCAAGCACAATGAGCAGTTCTTC

J gene: TRBJ2-7
V gene: TRBV7-9
clone size: NA
D gene: NA
CDR3 protein: CASSAPFLPGEQYF
CDR3 DNA: TGTGCCAGCAGCGCCCCTTTCCTGCCGGGGGAGCAGTACTTC

J gene: TRBJ2-1
V gene: TRBV20-1
clone size: many
D gene: TRBD2
CDR3 protein: CSAPWGGSNEQFF
CDR3 DNA: TGCAGTGCTCCCTGGGGGGGGAGCAATGAGCAGTTCTTC

J gene: TRBJ2-3
V gene: TRBV5-5
clone size: few
D gene: NA
CDR3 protein: CASQITDTQYF
CDR3 DNA: TGTGCCAGTCAGATCACAGATACGCAGTATTTT

J gene: TRBJ2-4
V gene: TRBV12-3/TRBV12-4
clone size: NA
D gene: NA
CDR3 protein: CASSFLGPSGPPNIQYF
CDR3 DNA: TGTGCCAGCAGTTTCCTCGGACCTTCGGGACCGCCGAACATTCAGTACTTC

J gene: TRBJ1-5
V gene: TRBV10-2
clone size: few
D gene: NA
CDR3 protein: CASSESTRGGGPQPQHF
CDR3 DNA: TGCGCCAGCAGTGAGTCGACTCGGGGAGGAGGACCTCAGCCCCAGCATTTT

J gene: TRBJ1-5
V gene: TRBV20-1
clone size: many
D gene: NA
CDR3 protein: CSAWAGASQPQHF
CDR3 DNA: TGCAGTGCCTGGGCGGGGGCGAGTCAGCCCCAGCATTTT

J gene: TRBJ1-5
V gene: TRBV6-1
clone size: few
D gene: NA
CDR3 protein: CASGDGAYQPQHF
CDR3 DNA: TGTGCCAGCGGAGACGGGGCTTATCAGCCCCAGCATTTT

J gene: TRBJ2-5
V gene: TRBV25-1
clone size: few
D gene: NA
CDR3 protein: CASSEYAGYKETQYF
CDR3 DNA: TGTGCCAGCAGTGAATATGCAGGGTATAAGGAGACCCAGTACTTC

J gene: TRBJ2-3
V gene: TRBV7-2
clone size: many
D gene: TRBD2
CDR3 protein: CASSLFSAGPTDTQYF
CDR3 DNA: TGTGCCAGCAGCTTATTTTCAGCGGGGCCCACAGATACGCAGTATTTT

J gene: TRBJ2-4
V gene: TRBV7-2
clone size: few
D gene: NA
CDR3 protein: CASSAPGRNIQYF
CDR3 DNA: TGTGCCAGCAGCGCCCCGGGAAGAAACATTCAGTACTTC

J gene: TRBJ2-1
V gene: TRBV5-1
clone size: many
D gene: NA
CDR3 protein: CASSSTTGTTTYNEQFF
CDR3 DNA: TGCGCCAGCAGCTCCACGACCGGGACAACTACCTACAATGAGCAGTTCTTC

J gene: TRBJ1-4
V gene: TRBV7-9
clone size: NA
D gene: NA
CDR3 protein: CASSLDGGTNEKLFF
CDR3 DNA: TGTGCCAGCAGCTTAGATGGGGGGACTAATGAAAAACTGTTTTTT

J gene: TRBJ2-7
V gene: TRBV7-9
clone size: NA
D gene: NA
CDR3 protein: CASSLGGGLGVSYEQYF
CDR3 DNA: TGTGCCAGCAGCTTAGGTGGAGGGCTAGGTGTGTCCTACGAGCAGTACTTC

J gene: TRBJ2-7
V gene: TRBV5-5
clone size: many
D gene: TRBD1
CDR3 protein: CASSTGTGPSYEQYF
CDR3 DNA: TGTGCCAGCAGTACCGGGACAGGTCCCTCCTACGAGCAGTACTTC

J gene: TRBJ2-3
V gene: TRBV20-1
clone size: NA
D gene: TRBD1
CDR3 protein: CSARDLRDSWDTQYF
CDR3 DNA: TGCAGTGCTAGAGATCTTCGGGACAGTTGGGATACGCAGTATTTT

J gene: TRBJ1-3
V gene: TRBV20-1
clone size: many
D gene: NA
CDR3 protein: CSAIQGPSGNTIYF
CDR3 DNA: TGCAGTGCCATACAGGGACCAAGTGGAAACACCATATATTTT

J gene: TRBJ2-7
V gene: TRBV5-4
clone size: NA
D gene: TRBD1
CDR3 protein: CASGTGGRDEQYF
CDR3 DNA: TGTGCCAGCGGTACAGGGGGCCGGGACGAGCAGTACTTC

J gene: TRBJ1-5
V gene: TRBV20-1
clone size: many
D gene: NA
CDR3 protein: CSASGPGNQPQHF
CDR3 DNA: TGCAGTGCTAGCGGACCGGGAAATCAGCCCCAGCATTTT